This T cell receptor (beta chain) was identified during a study of T cell responses to AZD1222 COVID-19 vaccine. Study results and limitations: None of the repertoires were sampled until the peak T cell response had passed.

Per germline, CDR1 SGHAT and CDR2 FQNNGV. Trimming shortened V by 5 bases and J by 0 bases, and 8 bases separated the two germline ends. This CDR3 has 15 amino acids. To note about this clone: Its specificity is not known.

Repertoires were generated with immunoSEQ multiplex PCR, while TCRdb's copy carries only in-frame clones and drops some. The sample includes 110,000 or so clones, approximately 88% of them seen just once. The receptor was isolated from an adult who received the AZD1222 COVID-19 vaccine. Sequenced material: peripheral blood, taken 28 days after the second AZD1222 dose. The V gene is TRBV11-2, the J gene TRBJ1-6; D not certain. This chain's CDR3 is CASSPRGSYNSPLHF. In DNA form, the CDR3 reads TGTGCCAGCAGCCCTCGGGGCTCCTATAATTCACCCCTCCACTTT.